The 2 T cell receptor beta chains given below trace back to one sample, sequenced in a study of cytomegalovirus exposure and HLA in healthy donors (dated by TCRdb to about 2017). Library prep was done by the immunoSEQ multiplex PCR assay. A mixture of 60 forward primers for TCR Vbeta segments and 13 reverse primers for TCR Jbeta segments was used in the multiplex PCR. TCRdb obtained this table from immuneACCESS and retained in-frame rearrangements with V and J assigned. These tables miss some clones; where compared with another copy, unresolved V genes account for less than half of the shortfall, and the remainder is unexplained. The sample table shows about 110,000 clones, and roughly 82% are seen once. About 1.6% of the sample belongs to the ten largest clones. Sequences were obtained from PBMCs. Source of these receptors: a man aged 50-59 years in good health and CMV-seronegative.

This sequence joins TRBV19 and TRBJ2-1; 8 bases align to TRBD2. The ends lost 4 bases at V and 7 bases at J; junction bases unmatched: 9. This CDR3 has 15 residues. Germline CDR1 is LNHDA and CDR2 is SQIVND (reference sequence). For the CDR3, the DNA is TGTGCCAGTAGTACGTTAGCGGGGACGGGGAATGAGCAGTTCTTC. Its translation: CASSTLAGTGNEQFF.

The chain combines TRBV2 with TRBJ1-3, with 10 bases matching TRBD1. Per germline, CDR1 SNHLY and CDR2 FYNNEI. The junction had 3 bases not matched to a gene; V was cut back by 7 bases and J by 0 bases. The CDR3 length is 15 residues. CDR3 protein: CASKGDRGSGNTIYF. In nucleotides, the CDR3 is TGTGCCAGCAAGGGGGACAGGGGCTCTGGAAACACCATATATTTT.